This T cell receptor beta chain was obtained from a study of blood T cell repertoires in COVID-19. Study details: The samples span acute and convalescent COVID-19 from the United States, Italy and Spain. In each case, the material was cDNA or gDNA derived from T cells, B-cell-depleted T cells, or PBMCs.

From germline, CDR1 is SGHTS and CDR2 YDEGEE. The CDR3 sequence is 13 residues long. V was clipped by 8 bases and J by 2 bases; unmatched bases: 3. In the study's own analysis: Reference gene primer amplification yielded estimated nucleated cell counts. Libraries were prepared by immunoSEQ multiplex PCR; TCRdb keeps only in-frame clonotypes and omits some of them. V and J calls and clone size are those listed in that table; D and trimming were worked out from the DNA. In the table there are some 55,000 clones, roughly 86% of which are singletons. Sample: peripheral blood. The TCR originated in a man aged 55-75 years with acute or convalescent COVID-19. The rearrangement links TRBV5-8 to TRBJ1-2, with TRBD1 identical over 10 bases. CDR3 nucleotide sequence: TGTGCCAGTGGACAGGGGGTCAACTATGGCTACACCTTC. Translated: CASGQGVNYGYTF. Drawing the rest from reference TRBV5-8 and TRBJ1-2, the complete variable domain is EAGVTQSPTHLIKTRGQQATLRCSPISGHTSVYWYQQALGLGLQFLLWYDEGEERNRGNFPPRFSGRQFPNYSSELNVNALELEDSALYLCASGQGVNYGYTFGSGTRLTVV.